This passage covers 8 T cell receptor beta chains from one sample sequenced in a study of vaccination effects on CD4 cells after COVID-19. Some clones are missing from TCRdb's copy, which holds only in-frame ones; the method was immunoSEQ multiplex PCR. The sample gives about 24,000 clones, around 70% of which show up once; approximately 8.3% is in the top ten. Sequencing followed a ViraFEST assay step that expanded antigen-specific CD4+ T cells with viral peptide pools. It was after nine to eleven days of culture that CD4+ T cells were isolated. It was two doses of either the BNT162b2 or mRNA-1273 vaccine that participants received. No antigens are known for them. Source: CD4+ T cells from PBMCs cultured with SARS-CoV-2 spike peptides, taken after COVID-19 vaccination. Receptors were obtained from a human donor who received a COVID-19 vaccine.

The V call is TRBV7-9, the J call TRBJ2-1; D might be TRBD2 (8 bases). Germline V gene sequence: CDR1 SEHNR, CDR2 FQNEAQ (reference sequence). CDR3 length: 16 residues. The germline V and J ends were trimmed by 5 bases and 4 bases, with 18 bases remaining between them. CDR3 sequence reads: CASSPTLAGQYNEQFF. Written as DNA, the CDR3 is TGTGCCAGCAGCCCGACTTTAGCGGGACAGTACAATGAGCAGTTCTTC. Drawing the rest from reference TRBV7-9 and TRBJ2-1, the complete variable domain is DTGVSQNPRHKITKRGQNVTFRCDPISEHNRLYWYRQTLGQGPEFLTYFQNEAQLEKSRLLSDRFSAERPKGSFSTLEIQRTEQGDSAMYLCASSPTLAGQYNEQFFGPGTRLTVL.

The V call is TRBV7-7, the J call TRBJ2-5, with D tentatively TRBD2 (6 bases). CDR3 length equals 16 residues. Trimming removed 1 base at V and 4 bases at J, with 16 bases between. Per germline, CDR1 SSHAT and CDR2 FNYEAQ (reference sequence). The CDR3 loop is CASSLGRLVLGETQYF. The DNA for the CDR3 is TGTGCCAGCAGCTTAGGAAGACTAGTGTTGGGAGAGACCCAGTACTTC.

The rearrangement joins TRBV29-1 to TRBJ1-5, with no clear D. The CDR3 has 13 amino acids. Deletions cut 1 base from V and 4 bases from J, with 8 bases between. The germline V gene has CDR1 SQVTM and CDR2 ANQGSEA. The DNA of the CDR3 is TGCAGCGTTGAAGTGGGGATGAATCAGCCCCAGCATTTT. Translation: CSVEVGMNQPQHF.

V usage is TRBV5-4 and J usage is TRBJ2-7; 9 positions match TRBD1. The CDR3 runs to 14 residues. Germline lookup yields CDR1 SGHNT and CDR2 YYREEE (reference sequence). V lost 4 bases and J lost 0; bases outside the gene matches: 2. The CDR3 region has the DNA TGTGCCAGCAGCGGACAGGGGAGCTCCTACGAGCAGTACTTC. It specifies CASSGQGSSYEQYF. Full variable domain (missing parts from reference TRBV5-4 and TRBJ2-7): ETGVTQSPTHLIKTRGQQVTLRCSSQSGHNTVSWYQQALGQGPQFIFQYYREEENGRGNFPPRFSGLQFPNYSSELNVNALELDDSALYLCASSGQGSSYEQYFGPGTRLTVT.

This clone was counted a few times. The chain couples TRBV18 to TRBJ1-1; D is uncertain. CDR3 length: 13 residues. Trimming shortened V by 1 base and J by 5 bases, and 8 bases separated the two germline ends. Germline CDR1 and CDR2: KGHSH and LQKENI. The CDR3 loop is CASSPQGTTEAFF. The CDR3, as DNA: TGTGCCAGCTCACCACAGGGCACGACTGAAGCTTTCTTT.

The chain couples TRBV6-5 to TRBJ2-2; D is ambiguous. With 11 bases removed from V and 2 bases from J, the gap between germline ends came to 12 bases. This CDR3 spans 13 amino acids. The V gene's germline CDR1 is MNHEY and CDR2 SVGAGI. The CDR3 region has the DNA TGTGCCGTGAGTCTTCCAAACACCGGGGAGCTGTTTTTT. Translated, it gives CAVSLPNTGELFF.

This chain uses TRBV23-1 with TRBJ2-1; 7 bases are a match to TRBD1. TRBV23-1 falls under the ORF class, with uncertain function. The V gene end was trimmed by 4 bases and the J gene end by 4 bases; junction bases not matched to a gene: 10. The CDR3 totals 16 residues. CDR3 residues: CASSRRQGRDYNEQFF. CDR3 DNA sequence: TGCGCCAGCAGTCGTAGACAGGGTAGGGATTACAATGAGCAGTTCTTC.

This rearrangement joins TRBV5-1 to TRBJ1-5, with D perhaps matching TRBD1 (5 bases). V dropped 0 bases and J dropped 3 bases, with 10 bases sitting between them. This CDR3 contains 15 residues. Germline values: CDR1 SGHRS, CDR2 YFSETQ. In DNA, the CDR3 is TGCGCCAGCAGCTTGGACGGGGACGACAATCAGCCCCAGCATTTT. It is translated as CASSLDGDDNQPQHF. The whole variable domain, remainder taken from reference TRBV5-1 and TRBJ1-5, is KAGVTQTPRYLIKTRGQQVTLSCSPISGHRSVSWYQQTPGQGLQFLFEYFSETQRNKGNFPGRFSGRQFSNSRSEMNVSTLELGDSALYLCASSLDGDDNQPQHFGDGTRLSIL.